A single sample is the source of the 31 T cell receptor beta chains below, sequenced in a study of early T cells in non-severe SARS-CoV-2 infection. Each CDR3 protein is one row after TCRdb ran MiXCR on the 5' RACE reads. The table has 70,000 to 95,000 distinct CDR3 sequences, 14% to 15% seen once. Sequences were obtained from whole blood. These receptors all come from an adult who was a healthcare worker with PCR-confirmed SARS-CoV-2 infection or an uninfected control (not recorded which).

This clonotype occurred a few times. The V gene is TRBV3-1, the J gene TRBJ1-5; 8 bases line up with TRBD1. The CDR3 is 15 amino acids. Germline CDR1 LGHDT, CDR2 YNNKEL (reference sequence). Trimming removed 5 bases from V and 1 base from J; junction bases left unmatched: 4. In nucleotides, the CDR3 is TGTGCCAGCAGCTTTCGACAGGGGAGCAATCAGCCCCAGCATTTT. It yields the protein CASSFRQGSNQPQHF.

This clonotype has only a few counts. This rearrangement joins TRBV2 to TRBJ2-1; D unclear. The CDR3 totals 19 residues. Germline values: CDR1 SNHLY, CDR2 FYNNEI. V dropped 0 bases and J dropped 3 bases, with 21 bases sitting between them. CDR3 bases: TGTGCCAGCAGTGAAGCGGTTTATGCAGCAATCAGAAACTACAATGAGCAGTTCTTC. It encodes CASSEAVYAAIRNYNEQFF. The full variable domain, with the rest looked up from reference TRBV2 and TRBJ2-1, is EPEVTQTPSHQVTQMGQEVILRCVPISNHLYFYWYRQILGQKVEFLVSFYNNEISEKSEIFDDQFSVERPDGSNFTLKIRSTKLEDSAMYFCASSEAVYAAIRNYNEQFFGPGTRLTVL.

The rearrangement uses TRBV28 and TRBJ1-2, with D possibly TRBD1 on 5 matching bases. The CDR3 runs to 14 residues. V lost 5 bases to trimming and J lost 5 bases, with 15 bases between them. In germline, CDR1 is MDHEN, CDR2 SYDVKM. The CDR3 reads CASSPPDREYGYTF. DNA of the CDR3: TGTGCCAGCAGTCCCCCTGACAGAGAATATGGCTACACCTTC.

Ten or more counts support this clonotype. The V gene is TRBV20-1, the J gene TRBJ1-5; no definite D call. The CDR3 is 14 residues long. In germline, CDR1 is DFQATT, CDR2 SNEGSKA (reference sequence). V was trimmed by 5 bases and J by 5 bases, leaving 16 bases between them. CDR3 protein: CSAVSQLGYQPQHF. The CDR3 DNA follows: TGCAGTGCTGTATCTCAATTAGGATATCAGCCCCAGCATTTT.

The genes are TRBV12-5 and TRBJ1-5; TRBD1 matches at 10 bases. CDR1 and CDR2 from the germline V gene are LGHNT and FRNRAP. This CDR3 has 13 residues. The CDR3 is CATGTGGNQPQHF. The CDR3 DNA reads as TGTGCCACCGGGACAGGGGGCAATCAGCCCCAGCATTTT.

As DNA, the CDR3 is TGTGCCAGCAGCATAGACAGGGTCGGCTACACCTTC. Amino acid sequence: CASSIDRVGYTF. The rearrangement links TRBV5-4 to TRBJ1-2, with 7 bases identical to TRBD1. The CDR3 is made up of 12 amino acids. The trim removed 4 bases at V and 8 bases at J, leaving 5 bases unmatched. The V gene's germline CDR1 is SGHNT and CDR2 YYREEE (reference sequence).

The rearrangement joins TRBV7-2 to TRBJ1-2; D is undetermined. This CDR3 spans 13 amino acids. Between the trimmed V and J ends, which lost 3 bases and 6 bases, there was a span of 11 bases. Germline-derived CDR1 and CDR2 are SGHTA and FQGNSA. CDR3 in DNA: TGTGCCAGCAGCTTTAGAGGCAGAAATGGCTACACCTTC. It is translated as CASSFRGRNGYTF.

This chain connects TRBV28 to TRBJ2-6; D is perhaps TRBD2 (7 bases). The CDR3 sequence is 16 residues long. Germline V lookup: CDR1 MDHEN, CDR2 SYDVKM. The germline V and J ends were trimmed by 6 bases and 2 bases, with 14 bases remaining between them. The CDR3: CASSGGLLAGANVLTF. CDR3 bases: TGTGCCAGCAGCGGGGGGCTGCTGGCTGGGGCCAACGTCCTGACTTTC. The variable domain in full, completed from reference TRBV28 and TRBJ2-6, reads DVKVTQSSRYLVKRTGEKVFLECVQDMDHENMFWYRQDPGLGLRLIYFSYDVKMKEKGDIPEGYSVSREKKERFSLILESASTNQTSMYLCASSGGLLAGANVLTFGAGSRLTVL.

This clonotype was observed at least ten times. The genes are TRBV29-1 and TRBJ2-1; 8 bases match TRBD1. Germline V gene data show CDR1 as SQVTM and CDR2 as ANQGSEA. The CDR3 covers 13 residues. Losses at the gene ends were 3 bases for V and 7 bases for J; bases not matched to a gene: 5. The CDR3 sequence is CSVERQGRNEQFF. The CDR3 DNA sequence: TGCAGCGTTGAGAGACAGGGGAGGAATGAGCAGTTCTTC.

This clonotype was counted between two and nine times. The J gene is TRBJ2-1, the V gene TRBV5-6; tentative D call: TRBD1 (6 bases). The germline gives CDR1 SGHDT, CDR2 YYEEEE. Between the trimmed V and J ends, which lost 4 bases and 8 bases, there was a span of 10 bases. CDR3 length: 12 amino acids. The CDR3 nucleotides read TGTGCCAGCAGCCACGGACAGTATGAGCAGTTCTTC. Its protein is CASSHGQYEQFF.

This chain joins TRBV19 and TRBJ1-5, with TRBD1 as a possible D gene (6 bases). Trimming cost V 1 base and J 7 bases, with 14 bases left between them. The CDR3 length is 15 residues. Germline values: CDR1 LNHDA, CDR2 SQIVND (reference sequence). The CDR3 DNA reads as TGTGCCAGTAGTATAGGGGGCAGGGGCAGACAGCCCCAGCATTTT. This sequence encodes CASSIGGRGRQPQHF.

This clonotype showed up many times. The chain is built from TRBV27 and TRBJ1-3; D remains ambiguous. Germline V CDR1 and CDR2: MNHEY, SMNVEV (reference sequence). V was clipped by 5 bases and J by 2 bases, with 7 bases between them. The CDR3 consists of 13 residues. CDR3 sequence (DNA): TGTGCCAGCAGTATCAGTACTGGAAACACCATATATTTT. This gives the protein CASSISTGNTIYF.

This chain uses TRBV5-1 with TRBJ2-1; possibly TRBD2 for D (6 bases). V was cut by 6 bases and J by 8 bases, with 15 bases left in between. Germline CDR1 reads SGHRS; CDR2 reads YFSETQ. The CDR3 contains 13 residues. The CDR3 here is CASTSAATHEQFF. CDR3 bases: TGCGCCAGCACTAGCGCGGCCACCCATGAGCAGTTCTTC.

The V gene is TRBV5-1, the J gene TRBJ2-3; D uncertain. The better agreement between TRBJ1-5 and the DNA end casts doubt on the J call. CDR1 is SGHRS, CDR2 YFSETQ, per germline. The CDR3 is 14 residues long. DNA for the CDR3: TGCGCCAGCAGCTTGGCGGGGTCTACAGATACGCAGCATTTT. Translating gives CASSLAGSTDTQHF.

This clonotype was counted a few times. The chain is built from TRBV9 and TRBJ1-2; no clear D gene. The CDR3 is 12 residues long. Trimming took 5 bases from V and 3 from J, leaving 8 bases between them. CDR1 SGDLS and CDR2 YYNGEE come from the germline V gene. This CDR3 reads CASRRSDYGYTF. The CDR3 coding sequence is TGTGCCAGCAGACGTTCTGACTATGGCTACACCTTC.

This clonotype was picked up one time. The chain couples TRBV14 to TRBJ2-1; TRBD1 aligns across 7 bases. CDR1 SGHDN and CDR2 FVKESK come from the germline V gene. The V segment lost 5 bases and the J segment 3 bases; nucleotides outside the gene matches: 10. This CDR3 spans 16 amino acids. CDR3 bases: TGTGCCAGCAGCTTTCACCGGGACAGCCTCTACAATGAGCAGTTCTTC. It is translated as CASSFHRDSLYNEQFF.

The rearrangement joins TRBV2 to TRBJ1-5; D gene ambiguous. In germline, CDR1 is SNHLY, CDR2 FYNNEI. The CDR3 contains 12 residues. Trimming left V 2 bases short and J 3 bases short, with 2 bases between. The CDR3 here is CASSEINQPQHF. For the CDR3, the DNA is TGTGCCAGCAGTGAAATCAATCAGCCCCAGCATTTT. Looking up the rest from reference TRBV2 and TRBJ1-5 gives the full variable domain: EPEVTQTPSHQVTQMGQEVILRCVPISNHLYFYWYRQILGQKVEFLVSFYNNEISEKSEIFDDQFSVERPDGSNFTLKIRSTKLEDSAMYFCASSEINQPQHFGDGTRLSIL.

The rearrangement joins TRBV25-1 to TRBJ2-5; D unclear. The CDR3 covers 12 residues. V gave up 5 bases and J gave up 3 bases, with 7 bases separating them. The germline CDR1 and CDR2 sequences are MGHDK and SYGVNS. CDR3 nucleotide sequence: TGTGCCAGCAGTCGGTCGAAAGAGACCCAGTACTTC. Translation gives CASSRSKETQYF.

J is TRBJ2-3 and V is TRBV30; D call uncertain. The CDR3 loop spans 15 amino acids. Per the germline V gene, CDR1 is GTSNPN and CDR2 is SVGIG (reference sequence). The V end was cut by 5 bases, the J end by 2 bases, with 17 bases between. The CDR3 bases are TGTGCCTGGGTGTCGCCGCCTGGAAACACAGATACGCAGTATTTT. Its translation: CAWVSPPGNTDTQYF. The complete variable domain, with remaining parts taken from reference TRBV30 and TRBJ2-3, reads SQTIHQWPATLVQPVGSPLSLECTVEGTSNPNLYWYRQAAGRGLQLLFYSVGIGQISSEVPQNLSASRPQDRQFILSSKKLLLSDSGFYLCAWVSPPGNTDTQYFGPGTRLTVL.

This clonotype was seen only a few times. This chain uses TRBV29-1 with TRBJ2-7, with a possible D match to TRBD1 (6 bases). V gave up 4 bases and J gave up 6 bases, with 13 bases separating them. The CDR3 is 12 amino acids. Germline V gives CDR1 SQVTM, CDR2 ANQGSEA. The CDR3 nucleotides read TGCAGCGTTGTTTCAGGGGTCGGCGAGCAGTACGTC. Its translation is CSVVSGVGEQYV.

The table lists this clonotype with a few counts. The genes are TRBV5-4 and TRBJ2-3, with D perhaps assigned TRBD1 or TRBD2 (6 bases each). Per the germline V gene, CDR1 is SGHNT and CDR2 is YYREEE (reference sequence). V shed 1 base and J shed 1 base, with 13 bases lying between them. The CDR3 has 16 amino acids. The CDR3 region has the DNA TGTGCCAGCAGCTTGAGAAGGGGGACTCGCACAGATACGCAGTATTTT. This translates into CASSLRRGTRTDTQYF.

This chain uses TRBV2 with TRBJ2-3; 7 bases line up with TRBD1. CDR1 is SNHLY and CDR2 is FYNNEI in the germline V gene. This CDR3 has 14 residues. The ends lost 10 bases at V and 0 bases at J; junction bases unmatched: 7. CDR3 bases: TGTGCCAACGCACAGGGGCCTAGCACAGATACGCAGTATTTT. Protein: CANAQGPSTDTQYF.

This clonotype was seen many times. This chain links TRBV20-1 with TRBJ2-4, with D maybe TRBD1 (6 bases). Germline CDR1 reads DFQATT; CDR2 reads SNEGSKA (reference sequence). V lost 6 bases and J 2 bases, leaving 11 bases between the germline ends. The CDR3 spans 13 residues. In DNA, the CDR3 is TGCAGTGCCCGTACAGGGCCCAAAAACATTCAGTACTTC. Protein: CSARTGPKNIQYF.

The chain couples TRBV6-5 to TRBJ2-1; D gene ambiguous. This CDR3 has 12 residues. Germline V lookup: CDR1 MNHEY, CDR2 SVGAGI. Trimming cost V 8 bases and J 5 bases, with 10 bases left between them. The DNA of the CDR3 is TGTGCCAGCGGTCCCCCGAACAATGAGCAGTTCTTC. Protein sequence: CASGPPNNEQFF.

CDR3: CASSFSQAHEKLFF. The CDR3 DNA is TGTGCCAGCAGTTTTTCACAGGCCCATGAAAAACTGTTTTTT. The chain is built from TRBV12-3 or TRBV12-4 and TRBJ1-4, with D maybe TRBD1 (5 bases). This CDR3 is 14 amino acids long. The V and J ends lost 3 bases and 6 bases respectively, with 11 bases between them.

The chain employs TRBV10-2 and TRBJ2-7; D may be TRBD1 (6 bases). CDR1 and CDR2 from the germline V gene are WSHSY and SAAADI. The germline V and J ends were trimmed by 5 bases and 1 base, with 12 bases remaining between them. The CDR3 contains 14 residues. This chain's CDR3 is CASSHWDNSYEQYV. The CDR3 DNA reads TGCGCCAGCAGTCACTGGGACAATTCCTACGAGCAGTACGTC.

The V gene is TRBV7-3, the J gene TRBJ2-3; TRBD2 is a possible D gene (6 bases). The CDR3 runs to 15 residues. Germline V gene sequence: CDR1 SGHTA, CDR2 FQGTGA. Trimming shortened V by 5 bases and J by 5 bases, and 17 bases separated the two germline ends. As DNA, the CDR3 is TGTGCCAGCAGCCCCCTAGGTAGCGGTGGAGATACGCAGTATTTT. Residues: CASSPLGSGGDTQYF.

This clonotype was observed a few times. V usage is TRBV6-1 and J usage is TRBJ2-7; D might be TRBD2 (5 bases). The germline V gene has CDR1 MNHNS and CDR2 SASEGT. CDR3 size: 12 residues. V was clipped by 2 bases and J by 6 bases, with 8 bases between them. In DNA form, the CDR3 reads TGTGCCAGCAGTGAAATGAGCGGCGAGCAGTACGTC. This sequence encodes CASSEMSGEQYV.

DNA for the CDR3: TGCAGTGCTAGTGACGGGGGGGCCTACAATGAGCAGTTCTTC. Translation: CSASDGGAYNEQFF. This chain joins TRBV20-1 and TRBJ2-1, with 8 bases matching TRBD2. The germline CDR1 and CDR2 sequences are DFQATT and SNEGSKA (reference sequence). The V and J ends lost 3 bases and 2 bases, in that order; junction bases with no gene match: 3. This CDR3 contains 14 residues.

The chain is built from TRBV24-1 and TRBJ2-2, with D uncertain. The CDR3 totals 13 residues. Germline assignment: CDR1 KGHDR and CDR2 SFDVKD. V was clipped by 5 bases and J by 8 bases, with 11 bases between them. CDR3 sequence: CATSATAPGELFF. In DNA, the CDR3 is TGTGCCACCAGTGCTACTGCACCAGGGGAGCTGTTTTTT.

V and J are TRBV12-5 and TRBJ2-5; the match to TRBD2 covers 9 bases. The CDR3 loop spans 16 amino acids. J gave up 7 bases and V 5 bases, and 14 bases lay outside the gene matches. The germline V gene has CDR1 LGHNT and CDR2 FRNRAP. The CDR3 region has the DNA TGTGCTAGTGGTACCTCAGCCGGGACTAGCTTAATGACCCAGTACTTC. This gives the protein CASGTSAGTSLMTQYF.